This T cell receptor beta chain derives from a study of T cells after yellow fever vaccination. Trimming cost V 2 bases and J 5 bases, with 6 bases left between them. The CDR3 extends over 12 amino acids. TCRdb fed the 5' RACE reads into MiXCR, producing one record per CDR3 protein. In the table there are about 580,000 distinct CDR3 sequences, roughly a sixth of which are singletons. The source material was PBMCs, sampled 5 days after the first yellow fever vaccination. The TCR comes from a man younger than 35 who received the YFV17D yellow fever vaccine. This chain joins TRBV12-3 or TRBV12-4 and TRBJ2-5; D is unresolved. This CDR3 reads CASSLSSETQYF. The CDR3 DNA sequence: TGTGCCAGCAGTTTATCTTCGGAGACCCAGTACTTC.